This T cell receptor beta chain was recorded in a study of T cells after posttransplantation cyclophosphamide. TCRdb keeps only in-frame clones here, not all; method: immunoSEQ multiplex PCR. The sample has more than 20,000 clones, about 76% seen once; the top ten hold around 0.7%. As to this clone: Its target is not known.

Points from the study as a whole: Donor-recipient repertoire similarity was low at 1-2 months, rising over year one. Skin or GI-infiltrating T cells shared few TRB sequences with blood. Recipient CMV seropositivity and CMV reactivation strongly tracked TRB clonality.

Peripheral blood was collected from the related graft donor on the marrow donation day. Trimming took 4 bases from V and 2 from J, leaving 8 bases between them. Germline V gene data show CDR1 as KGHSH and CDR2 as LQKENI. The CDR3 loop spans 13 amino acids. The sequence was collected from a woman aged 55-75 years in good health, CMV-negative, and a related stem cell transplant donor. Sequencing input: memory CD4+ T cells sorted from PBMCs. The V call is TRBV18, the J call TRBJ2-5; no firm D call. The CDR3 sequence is CASSLNKQETQYF. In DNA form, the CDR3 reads TGTGCCAGCTCACTGAACAAGCAAGAGACCCAGTACTTC.